The 25 T cell receptor beta chains listed next were all sequenced from one sample in a study of blood T cell repertoires in COVID-19. Only in-frame clones appear in the TCRdb table, and some are missing; sequencing was by immunoSEQ multiplex PCR. Seen here are about 180,000 clones, 80% to 90% observed once, and the top ten hold approximately 11%. Sequencing used peripheral blood. These receptors were collected from a human donor with active or convalescent COVID-19. The donor label of this sample is uncertain.

The CDR3 here is CASSPRLAGHSTDTQYF. CDR3 nucleotides: TGTGCCAGTAGTCCCCGACTAGCGGGACACAGCACAGATACGCAGTATTTT. The chain joins TRBV19 to TRBJ2-3, with 11 bases that match TRBD2. Losses at the gene ends were 5 bases for V and 0 bases for J; bases not matched to a gene: 7. Germline values: CDR1 LNHDA, CDR2 SQIVND (reference sequence). The CDR3 length is 17 residues.

This chain connects TRBV30 to TRBJ1-2; perhaps TRBD1 as D (6 bases). V was pared by 0 bases and J by 4 bases, with 12 bases between. This CDR3 has 14 residues. Germline CDR1 and CDR2: GTSNPN and SVGIG (reference sequence). In nucleotides, the CDR3 is TGTGCCTGGAGTGTTCCCGGACAGTTCTATGGCTACACCTTC. This translates into CAWSVPGQFYGYTF. Full variable domain (rest looked up from reference TRBV30 and TRBJ1-2): SQTIHQWPATLVQPVGSPLSLECTVEGTSNPNLYWYRQAAGRGLQLLFYSVGIGQISSEVPQNLSASRPQDRQFILSSKKLLLSDSGFYLCAWSVPGQFYGYTFGSGTRLTVV.

To note about this clone: A read error may produce the germline difference seen at one junction end. The gene calls are TRBV7-7 and TRBJ2-1, with D possibly being TRBD2 (6 bases). CDR3 length: 15 residues. Germline lookup yields CDR1 SSHAT and CDR2 FNYEAQ (reference sequence). The CDR3 sequence is CASSLGRGSYNEQFF. The DNA for the CDR3 is TGTGCTAGCAGCTTAGGGCGGGGCTCCTACAATGAGCAGTTCTTC.

CDR3 sequence: CSANRGNEQYF. The CDR3 nucleotides read TGCAGTGCTAACAGGGGAAACGAGCAGTACTTC. The V and J genes are TRBV20-1 and TRBJ2-7, with 7 bases matching TRBD1. Per germline, CDR1 DFQATT and CDR2 SNEGSKA (reference sequence). CDR3 size: 11 residues. The ends lost 4 bases at V and 5 bases at J; junction bases unmatched: 2.

CDR3 nucleotides: TGTGCCAGCAGCCAAGACCGCGGAGGGAGGGGAAGGTATGGCTACACCTTC. It is translated as CASSQDRGGRGRYGYTF. The chain has TRBV3-1 (or the pseudogene TRBV3-2) and TRBJ1-2, with D perhaps matching TRBD1 (5 bases). Deletions cut 0 bases from V and 5 bases from J, with 19 bases between. CDR1 LGHDT and CDR2 YNNKEL come from the germline V gene (reference sequence). The CDR3 has 17 residues.

This chain links TRBV5-4 with TRBJ2-3; possible D gene TRBD2, 5 bases. The CDR3 runs 13 residues. V was trimmed by 0 bases and J by 5 bases, leaving 7 bases between them. Per germline, CDR1 SGHNT and CDR2 YYREEE (reference sequence). CDR3 DNA: TGTGCCAGCAGCTTGGCACGGGAAGATACGCAGTATTTT. This codes for CASSLAREDTQYF.

J is TRBJ1-2 and V is TRBV5-4; 9 nucleotides match TRBD1. Germline trimming cut 0 bases from V and 4 bases from J; bases unmatched to any gene: 1. This CDR3 is built from 14 residues. In germline, CDR1 is SGHNT, CDR2 YYREEE (reference sequence). As DNA, the CDR3 is TGTGCCAGCAGCTTGGTGGGACAGGGCTATGGCTACACCTTC. Translated: CASSLVGQGYGYTF.

This rearrangement joins TRBV2 to TRBJ1-4; D might be TRBD1 (5 bases). Trimming took 6 bases from V and 0 from J, leaving 11 bases between them. Germline CDR1 reads SNHLY; CDR2 reads FYNNEI. This CDR3 contains 15 residues. The CDR3 coding sequence is TGTGCCAGCAGCCAAGACAGAACAACTAATGAAAAACTGTTTTTT. As protein: CASSQDRTTNEKLFF.

The V gene is TRBV19, the J gene TRBJ1-5; the match to TRBD1 covers 8 bases. Germline lookup yields CDR1 LNHDA and CDR2 SQIVND (reference sequence). After removal of 5 bases from V and 6 bases from J, the junction contained 9 bases not matched to a gene. The CDR3 length is 15 residues. As DNA, the CDR3 is TGTGCCAGTAGTTTACGGACAGGGCTGGGTCAGCCCCAGCATTTT. Its protein product is CASSLRTGLGQPQHF.

The V and J genes are TRBV11-3 and TRBJ2-7; TRBD2 matches at 8 bases. Trimming at V came to 5 bases and at J to 6 bases, leaving 3 bases not matched to a gene. This CDR3 spans 12 amino acids. CDR1 and CDR2 from the germline V gene are SGHNT and YENEEA. Written as DNA, the CDR3 is TGTGCCAGCAGCCCCCGGGAGGGCGAGCAGTACTTC. Its protein is CASSPREGEQYF.

The chain uses TRBV19 and TRBJ2-1, with 8 bases matching TRBD1. The CDR3 loop spans 16 amino acids. Looked up from germline, CDR1 is LNHDA and CDR2 is SQIVND (reference sequence). V was pared by 5 bases and J by 6 bases, with 12 bases of the junction left unmatched. The DNA of the CDR3 is TGTGCCAGTAGTTCGGCAGGGGGCGCAAGGGGCAATGAGCAGTTCTTC. Its translation is CASSSAGGARGNEQFF.

This chain uses TRBV19 with TRBJ2-7; 9 nucleotides align to TRBD1. Germline CDR1 LNHDA, CDR2 SQIVND (reference sequence). With V trimmed by 5 bases and J by 2 bases, 4 bases remained unmatched. CDR3 length equals 14 residues. CDR3 loop: CASSLGTGPYEQYF. The CDR3 nucleotides read TGTGCCAGTAGTCTGGGGACAGGGCCCTACGAGCAGTACTTC.

This clone appeared many times. The chain uses TRBV30 and TRBJ1-3, with 7 bases that match TRBD1. The CDR3 loop spans 14 amino acids. Looked up from germline, CDR1 is GTSNPN and CDR2 is SVGIG (reference sequence). Trimming cost V 5 bases and J 0 bases; bases outside gene matches: 4. CDR3: CAWWDRSSGNTIYF. The CDR3 coding sequence is TGTGCCTGGTGGGACAGATCCTCTGGAAACACCATATATTTT.

The chain carries TRBV7-9 and TRBJ2-1; the match to TRBD2 covers 12 bases. Looked up from germline, CDR1 is SEHNR and CDR2 is FQNEAQ (reference sequence). After removal of 4 bases from V and 1 base from J, the junction contained 5 bases not matched to a gene. This CDR3 contains 17 residues. Written as DNA, the CDR3 is TGTGCCAGCAGCTCGACTAGCGGGAGCCTTTCCTACAATGAGCAGTTCTTC. This sequence encodes CASSSTSGSLSYNEQFF.

This sequence joins TRBV27 and TRBJ1-2; 7 bases are shared with TRBD1. Germline V gives CDR1 MNHEY, CDR2 SMNVEV (reference sequence). CDR3 size: 13 residues. J lost 8 bases, V lost 5 bases, and 8 bases had no gene match. The CDR3: CASSPRDSNGYTF. Written as DNA, the CDR3 is TGTGCCAGCAGTCCCCGGGACAGCAACGGCTACACCTTC.

This chain links TRBV18 with TRBJ1-1; no reliable D call. The germline V gene encodes CDR1 KGHSH and CDR2 LQKENI. V lost 1 base, J lost 2 bases, and 8 bases lay in between. CDR3 length: 14 amino acids. CDR3 protein: CASSPREGNTEAFF. CDR3 in DNA: TGTGCCAGCTCACCACGGGAGGGAAACACTGAAGCTTTCTTT. The full variable domain, its missing parts supplied by reference TRBV18 and TRBJ1-1, is NAGVMQNPRHLVRRRGQEARLRCSPMKGHSHVYWYRQLPEEGLKFMVYLQKENIIDESGMPKERFSAEFPKEGPSILRIQQVVRGDSAAYFCASSPREGNTEAFFGQGTRLTVV.

The rearrangement uses TRBV7-9 and TRBJ2-1; no definite D call. This CDR3 contains 13 residues. Per the germline V gene, CDR1 is SEHNR and CDR2 is FQNEAQ (reference sequence). Trimming took off 1 base at V and 3 bases at J, with 4 bases between the two ends. CDR3 in amino acids: CASSLDYYNEQFF. The CDR3 nucleotides read TGTGCCAGCAGCTTAGATTACTACAATGAGCAGTTCTTC.

J is TRBJ2-7 and V is TRBV19; 8 positions agree with TRBD2. CDR3 length: 15 amino acids. Germline CDR1 reads LNHDA; CDR2 reads SQIVND (reference sequence). The V gene end was trimmed by 9 bases and the J gene end by 0 bases; junction bases not matched to a gene: 10. CDR3 protein: CARRGGRQYSYEQYF. Written as DNA, the CDR3 is TGTGCCAGAAGGGGCGGGAGGCAGTACTCCTACGAGCAGTACTTC.

The chain links TRBV18 to TRBJ1-6; D gene ambiguous. This CDR3 is 16 amino acids long. CDR1 is KGHSH and CDR2 is LQKENI in the germline V gene. Trimming cost V 3 bases and J 0 bases, with 9 bases left between them. The CDR3 sequence: CASSPEFGSYNSPLHF. Here the CDR3 DNA reads TGTGCCAGCTCACCGGAGTTTGGCTCCTATAATTCACCCCTCCACTTT.

A single count supports this clone. The CDR3 coding sequence is TGTGCCAGCAGCCCTCATAGCGGGGCACGCAATGAGCAGTTCTTC. The encoded protein is CASSPHSGARNEQFF. The gene calls are TRBV16 and TRBJ2-1; TRBD2 aligns across 8 bases. The germline V gene has CDR1 KGHSY and CDR2 FQNENV. The CDR3 has 15 residues. V dropped 4 bases and J dropped 6; count of bases not matched to a gene: 8.

The chain is built from TRBV6-4 and TRBJ2-7, with D possibly TRBD1 on 6 matching bases. The V end lost 6 bases, the J end lost 5 bases, and 20 bases lay between the germline ends. The CDR3 runs to 15 residues. Per the germline V gene, CDR1 is MRHNA and CDR2 is SNTAGT. The CDR3 region is CASRRAQGPPDEQYF. Here the CDR3 DNA reads TGTGCCAGCAGGAGGGCCCAGGGGCCGCCGGACGAGCAGTACTTC.

The chain employs TRBV21-1 and TRBJ1-2; no check of the table's D call, TRBD1, against the DNA was made. TRBV21-1 is assigned pseudogene status. CDR3 length: 15 residues. Here the CDR3 reads CASSKVGNTNYGYTF. CDR3 DNA sequence: TGTGCCAGCAGCAAAGTGGGCAACACTAACTATGGCTACACCTTC.

CDR3 sequence (DNA): TGTGCCAGCAGCCCGGCAGGGACTAGCAACTTTGAGCAGTTCTTC. It is translated as CASSPAGTSNFEQFF. J is TRBJ2-1 and V is TRBV28; 9 bases match TRBD2. The CDR3 extends over 15 amino acids. Germline V gene lookup returns CDR1 MDHEN and CDR2 SYDVKM. V was pared by 6 bases and J by 9 bases, with 12 bases of the junction left unmatched.

V usage is TRBV19 and J usage is TRBJ2-1; 10 bases match TRBD1. Losses at the gene ends were 3 bases for V and 2 bases for J; bases not matched to a gene: 1. From germline, CDR1 is LNHDA and CDR2 SQIVND (reference sequence). This CDR3 region has 15 residues. The CDR3 sequence: CASSMGQGTYNEQFF. CDR3 nucleotide sequence: TGTGCCAGTAGTATGGGACAGGGGACCTACAATGAGCAGTTCTTC.

This clone is a singleton in its sample. The chain carries TRBV9 and TRBJ2-5; D unclear. CDR3 length: 15 amino acids. Trimming removed 7 bases at V and 0 bases at J, with 16 bases between. Germline CDR1 reads SGDLS; CDR2 reads YYNGEE. DNA for the CDR3: TGTGCCAGCTCTCGGCAGGCTGGGCACCAAGAGACCCAGTACTTC. It encodes CASSRQAGHQETQYF.